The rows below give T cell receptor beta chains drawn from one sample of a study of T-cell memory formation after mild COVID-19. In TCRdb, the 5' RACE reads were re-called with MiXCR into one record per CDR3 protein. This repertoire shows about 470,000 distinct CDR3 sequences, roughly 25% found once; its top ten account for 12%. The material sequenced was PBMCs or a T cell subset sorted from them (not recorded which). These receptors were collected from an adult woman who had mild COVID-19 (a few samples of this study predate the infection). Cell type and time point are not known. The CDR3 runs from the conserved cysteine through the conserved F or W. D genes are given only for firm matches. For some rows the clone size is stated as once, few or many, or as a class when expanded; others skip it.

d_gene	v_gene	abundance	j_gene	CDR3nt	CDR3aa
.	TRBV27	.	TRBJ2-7	TGTGCCAGCGCACAGGTTGCCTACGAGCAGTACTTC	CASAQVAYEQYF
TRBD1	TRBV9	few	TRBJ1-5	TGTGCCAGCAGCGCGGGACAGGGGGCTGGTCAGCCCCAGCATTTT	CASSAGQGAGQPQHF
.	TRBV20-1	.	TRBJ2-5	TGCAGTGCTGAACTGGCGGGACACTCGGGGACCCAGTACTTC	CSAELAGHSGTQYF
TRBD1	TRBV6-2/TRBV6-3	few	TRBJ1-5	TGTGCCAGCAGTTACCGAGGGACAGGGGATCAGCCCCAGCATTTT	CASSYRGTGDQPQHF
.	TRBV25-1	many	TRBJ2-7	TGTGCCAGCAGTGAATATTTGACAGCCCAGGGATTTACCGAGCAGTACTTC	CASSEYLTAQGFTEQYF
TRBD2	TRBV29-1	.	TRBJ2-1	TGCAGCTGCCGGAAGATCCTAACTAGCGGCAATGAGCAGTTCTTC	CSCRKILTSGNEQFF
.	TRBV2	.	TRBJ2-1	TGTGCCAGCATTGGTGTCTACAATGAGCAGTTCTTC	CASIGVYNEQFF
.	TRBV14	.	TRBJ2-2	TGTGCCAGCAGCCCAGTCACTGGCGCCGGGGAGCTGTTTTTT	CASSPVTGAGELFF
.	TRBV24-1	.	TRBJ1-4	TGTGCCACCAGTGATTCCAGCCCGGTGGAAAAACTGTTTTTT	CATSDSSPVEKLFF
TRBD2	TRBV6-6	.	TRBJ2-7	TGTGCCAGCAGTCATACTAGTCCCGGGACTAGCGACGAGCAGTACTTC	CASSHTSPGTSDEQYF
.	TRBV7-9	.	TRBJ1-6	TGTGCCAGCAGCCGGGGCCCGGGGCAATATAATTCACCCCTCCACTTT	CASSRGPGQYNSPLHF
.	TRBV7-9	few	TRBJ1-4	TGTGCCAGCAGCTCCTCAACTAATGAAAAACTGTTTTTT	CASSSSTNEKLFF
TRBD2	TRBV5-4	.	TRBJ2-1	TGTGCCAGCAGCTTGGTTGGACTAGCGGGAGCCAATGAGCAGTTCTTC	CASSLVGLAGANEQFF
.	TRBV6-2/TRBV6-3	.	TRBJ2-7	TGTGCCAGCAGTCTACCAGCCCAGCGCCTTGGGTACTTC	CASSLPAQRLGYF
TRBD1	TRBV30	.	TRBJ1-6	TGTGCCTGGATTGGCAGGGGGCCGGGGTCACCCCTCCACTTT	CAWIGRGPGSPLHF
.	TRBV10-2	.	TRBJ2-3	TGCGCCAGCAAGTTTTCATCCCCTTCAGGGAGGACCTCCACAGATACGCAGTATTTT	CASKFSSPSGRTSTDTQYF
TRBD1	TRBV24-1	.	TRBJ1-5	TGTGCCACCAGTGAAGGGACAGGAATTAGCAATCAGCCCCAGCATTTT	CATSEGTGISNQPQHF
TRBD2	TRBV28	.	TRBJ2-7	TGTGCCAGCAGTTTACTCCTCGACCCGCTAGCGGGGATGAGCTACGAGCAGTACTTC	CASSLLLDPLAGMSYEQYF
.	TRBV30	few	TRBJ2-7	TGTGCCTGGAGTGTACCCCCGGCTAGTCCGAACGAGCAGTACTTC	CAWSVPPASPNEQYF
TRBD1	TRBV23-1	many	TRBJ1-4	TGCGCCAGCAGCCAAGGGAGGACAGGCACTAATGAAAAACTGTTTTTT	CASSQGRTGTNEKLFF
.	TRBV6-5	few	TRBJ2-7	TGTGCCAGCAGTATTACAGGGCCCTCCTACGAGCAGTACTTC	CASSITGPSYEQYF
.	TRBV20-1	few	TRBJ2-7	TGCAGCGGGACGCAGGCCTACGAGCAGTACTTC	CSGTQAYEQYF